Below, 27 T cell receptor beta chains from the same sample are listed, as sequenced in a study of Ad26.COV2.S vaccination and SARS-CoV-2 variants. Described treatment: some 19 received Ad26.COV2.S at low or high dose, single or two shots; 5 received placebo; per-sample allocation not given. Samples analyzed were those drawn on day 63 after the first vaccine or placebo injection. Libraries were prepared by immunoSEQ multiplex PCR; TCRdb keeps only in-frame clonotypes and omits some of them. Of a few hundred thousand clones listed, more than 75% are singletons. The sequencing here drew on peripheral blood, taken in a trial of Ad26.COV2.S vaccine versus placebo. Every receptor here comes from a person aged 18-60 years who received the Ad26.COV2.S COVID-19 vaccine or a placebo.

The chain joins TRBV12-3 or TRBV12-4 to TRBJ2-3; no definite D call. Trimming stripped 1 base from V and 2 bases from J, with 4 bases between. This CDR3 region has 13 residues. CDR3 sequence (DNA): TGTGCCAGCAGTTTAGTCGCCACAGATACGCAGTATTTT. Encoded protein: CASSLVATDTQYF.

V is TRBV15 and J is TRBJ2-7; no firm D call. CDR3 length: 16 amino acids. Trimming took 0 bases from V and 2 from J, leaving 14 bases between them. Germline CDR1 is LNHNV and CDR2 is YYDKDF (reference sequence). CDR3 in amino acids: CATSRDLRLLAYEQYF. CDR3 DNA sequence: TGTGCCACCAGCAGAGATCTTAGGCTCCTGGCCTACGAGCAGTACTTC.

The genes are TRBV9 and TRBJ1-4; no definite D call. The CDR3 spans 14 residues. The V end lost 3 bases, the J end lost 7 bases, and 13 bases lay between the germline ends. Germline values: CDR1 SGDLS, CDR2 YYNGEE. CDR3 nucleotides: TGTGCCAGCAGCGCCAGAAAGAGCGGTGAAAAACTGTTTTTT. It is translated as CASSARKSGEKLFF.

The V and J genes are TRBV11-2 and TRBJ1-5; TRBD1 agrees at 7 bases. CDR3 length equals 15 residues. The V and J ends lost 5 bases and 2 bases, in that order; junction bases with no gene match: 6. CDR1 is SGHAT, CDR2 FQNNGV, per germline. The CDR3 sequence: CASSPGQFGNQPQHF. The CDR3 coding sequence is TGTGCCAGCAGCCCGGGACAGTTTGGCAATCAGCCCCAGCATTTT.

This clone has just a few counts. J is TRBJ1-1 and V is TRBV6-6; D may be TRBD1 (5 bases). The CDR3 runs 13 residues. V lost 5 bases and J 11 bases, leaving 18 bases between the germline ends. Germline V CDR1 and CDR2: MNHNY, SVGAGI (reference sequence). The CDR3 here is CASSTRDLKEAFF. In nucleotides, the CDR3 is TGTGCCAGCAGTACCAGGGACCTAAAGGAGGCTTTCTTT.

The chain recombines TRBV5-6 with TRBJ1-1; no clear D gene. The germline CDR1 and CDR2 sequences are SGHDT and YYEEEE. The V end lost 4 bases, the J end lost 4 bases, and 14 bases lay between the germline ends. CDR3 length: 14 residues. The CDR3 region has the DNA TGTGCCAGCAGCGTAAATACCGGGTTCACTGAAGCTTTCTTT. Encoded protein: CASSVNTGFTEAFF.

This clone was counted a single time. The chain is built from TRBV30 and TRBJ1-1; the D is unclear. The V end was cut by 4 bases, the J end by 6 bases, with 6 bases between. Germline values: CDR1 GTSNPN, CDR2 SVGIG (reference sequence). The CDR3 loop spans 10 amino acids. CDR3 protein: CAWNRAEAFF. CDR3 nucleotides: TGTGCCTGGAACCGGGCTGAAGCTTTCTTT. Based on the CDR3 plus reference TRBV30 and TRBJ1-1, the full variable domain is SQTIHQWPATLVQPVGSPLSLECTVEGTSNPNLYWYRQAAGRGLQLLFYSVGIGQISSEVPQNLSASRPQDRQFILSSKKLLLSDSGFYLCAWNRAEAFFGQGTRLTVV.

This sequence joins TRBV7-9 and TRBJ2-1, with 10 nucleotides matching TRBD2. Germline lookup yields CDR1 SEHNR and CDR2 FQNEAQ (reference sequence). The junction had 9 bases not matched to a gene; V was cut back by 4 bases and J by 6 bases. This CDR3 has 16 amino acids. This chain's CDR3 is CASSSPAGGPLNEQFF. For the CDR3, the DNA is TGTGCCAGCAGCTCCCCAGCGGGGGGGCCCCTCAATGAGCAGTTCTTC.

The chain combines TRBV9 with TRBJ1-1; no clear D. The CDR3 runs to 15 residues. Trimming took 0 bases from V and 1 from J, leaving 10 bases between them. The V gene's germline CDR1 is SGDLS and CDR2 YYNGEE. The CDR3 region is CASSVDFAGNTEAFF. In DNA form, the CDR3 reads TGTGCCAGCAGCGTAGATTTCGCAGGGAACACTGAAGCTTTCTTT. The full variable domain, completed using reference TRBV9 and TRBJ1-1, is DSGVTQTPKHLITATGQRVTLRCSPRSGDLSVYWYQQSLDQGLQFLIQYYNGEERAKGNILERFSAQQFPDLHSELNLSSLELGDSALYFCASSVDFAGNTEAFFGQGTRLTVV.

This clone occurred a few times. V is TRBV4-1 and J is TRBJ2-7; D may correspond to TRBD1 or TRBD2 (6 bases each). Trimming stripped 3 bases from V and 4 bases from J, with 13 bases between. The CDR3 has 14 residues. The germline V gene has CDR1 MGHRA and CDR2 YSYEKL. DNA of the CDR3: TGCGCCAGCAGCCAGGGGGGCTCTTATTACGAGCAGTACTTC. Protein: CASSQGGSYYEQYF.

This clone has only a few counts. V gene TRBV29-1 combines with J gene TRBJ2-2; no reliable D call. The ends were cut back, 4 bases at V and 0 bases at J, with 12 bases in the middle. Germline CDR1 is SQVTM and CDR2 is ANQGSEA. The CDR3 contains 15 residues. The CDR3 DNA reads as TGCAGCGTTGTAGTAATCCCCTCGAACACCGGGGAGCTGTTTTTT. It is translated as CSVVVIPSNTGELFF.

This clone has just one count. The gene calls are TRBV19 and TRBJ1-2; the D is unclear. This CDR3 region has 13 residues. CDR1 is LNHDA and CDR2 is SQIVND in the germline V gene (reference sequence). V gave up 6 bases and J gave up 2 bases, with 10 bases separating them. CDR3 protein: CASRSDRNYGYTF. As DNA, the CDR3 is TGTGCCAGTAGATCCGACCGGAACTATGGCTACACCTTC.

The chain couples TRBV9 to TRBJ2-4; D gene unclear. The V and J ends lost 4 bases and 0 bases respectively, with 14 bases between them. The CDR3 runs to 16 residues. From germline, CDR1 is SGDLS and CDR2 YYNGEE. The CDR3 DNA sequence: TGTGCCAGCAGCCCCTCCCCGGTACTAGCCAAAAACATTCAGTACTTC. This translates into CASSPSPVLAKNIQYF.

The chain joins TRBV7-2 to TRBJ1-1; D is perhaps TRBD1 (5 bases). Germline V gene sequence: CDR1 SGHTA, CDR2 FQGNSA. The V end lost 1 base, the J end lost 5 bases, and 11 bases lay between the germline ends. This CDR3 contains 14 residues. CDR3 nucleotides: TGTGCCAGCAGCTTAGGTGCAGGGAGAACTGAAGCTTTCTTT. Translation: CASSLGAGRTEAFF.

CDR3 nucleotide sequence: TGTGCCAGCAGTTTAAGTGCAGGGGATGGCTACACCTTC. The encoded protein is CASSLSAGDGYTF. This chain links TRBV27 with TRBJ1-2; possibly TRBD1 for D (6 bases). V shed 2 bases and J shed 6 bases, with 10 bases lying between them. The CDR3 is 13 amino acids. Germline CDR1 reads MNHEY; CDR2 reads SMNVEV (reference sequence).

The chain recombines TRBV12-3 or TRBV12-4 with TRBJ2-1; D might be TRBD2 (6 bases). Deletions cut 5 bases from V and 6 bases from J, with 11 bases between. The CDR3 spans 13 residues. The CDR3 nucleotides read TGTGCCAGCAGTCGACTAGAGTTCAATGAGCAGTTCTTC. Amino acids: CASSRLEFNEQFF.

Written as DNA, the CDR3 is TGCAGCGTTCCACGATATGGGGGGGACTACAATGAGCAGTTCTTC. Amino acids: CSVPRYGGDYNEQFF. This chain links TRBV29-1 with TRBJ2-1; 7 bases match TRBD2. CDR3 length equals 15 residues. CDR1 and CDR2 (germline): SQVTM, ANQGSEA. J gave up 3 bases and V 5 bases, and 10 bases lay outside the gene matches.

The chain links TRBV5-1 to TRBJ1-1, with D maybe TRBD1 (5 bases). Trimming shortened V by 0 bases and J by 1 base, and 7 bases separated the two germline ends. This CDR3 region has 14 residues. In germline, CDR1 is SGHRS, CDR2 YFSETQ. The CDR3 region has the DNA TGCGCCAGCAGCTTGGGACAGCAGAACACTGAAGCTTTCTTT. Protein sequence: CASSLGQQNTEAFF.

In DNA, the CDR3 is TGTGCCAGCAGCCAAGAGGGAACAGGGCCTCCAGATACGCAGTATTTT. Protein: CASSQEGTGPPDTQYF. V and J are TRBV3-1 (or the pseudogene TRBV3-2) and TRBJ2-3, with a weak D call TRBD1 (6 bases). The CDR3 is 16 amino acids. From germline, CDR1 is LGHDT and CDR2 YNNKEL (reference sequence). With 0 bases removed from V and 4 bases from J, the gap between germline ends came to 14 bases.

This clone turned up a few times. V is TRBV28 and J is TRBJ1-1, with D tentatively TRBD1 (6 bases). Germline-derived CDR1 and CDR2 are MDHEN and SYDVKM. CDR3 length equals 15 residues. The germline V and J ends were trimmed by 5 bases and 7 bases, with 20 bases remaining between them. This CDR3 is CASSLLQGRMGEAFF. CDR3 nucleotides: TGTGCCAGCAGTCTATTACAGGGTAGGATGGGTGAAGCTTTCTTT.

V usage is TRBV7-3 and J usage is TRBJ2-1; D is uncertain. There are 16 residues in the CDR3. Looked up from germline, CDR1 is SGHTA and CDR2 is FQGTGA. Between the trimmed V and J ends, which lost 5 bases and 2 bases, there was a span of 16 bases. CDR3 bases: TGTGCCAGCAGCCCCCTCCAAGGCCAGGCCTACAATGAGCAGTTCTTC. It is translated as CASSPLQGQAYNEQFF.

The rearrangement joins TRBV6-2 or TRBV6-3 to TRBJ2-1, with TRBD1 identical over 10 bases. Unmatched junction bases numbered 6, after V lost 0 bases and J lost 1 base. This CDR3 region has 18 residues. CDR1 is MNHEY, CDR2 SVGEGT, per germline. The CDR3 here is CASSYSLPGQGSYNEQFF. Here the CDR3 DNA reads TGTGCCAGCAGTTACTCGCTTCCGGGACAGGGGTCCTACAATGAGCAGTTCTTC.

CDR3 bases: TGTGCCAGCAGCTACCGGGACTACGAGCAGTACTTC. Protein: CASSYRDYEQYF. The chain couples TRBV3-1 (or the pseudogene TRBV3-2) to TRBJ2-7, with a possible D match to TRBD2 (5 bases). CDR1 and CDR2 from the germline V gene are LGHDT and YNNKEL (reference sequence). The CDR3 has 12 amino acids. Trimming took 5 bases from V and 3 from J, leaving 8 bases between them.

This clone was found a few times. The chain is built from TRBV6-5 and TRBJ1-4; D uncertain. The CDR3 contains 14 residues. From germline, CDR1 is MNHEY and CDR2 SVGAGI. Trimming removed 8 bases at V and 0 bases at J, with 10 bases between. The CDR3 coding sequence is TGTGCCAGCGCTCTCGATGCAACTAATGAAAAACTGTTTTTT. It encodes CASALDATNEKLFF.

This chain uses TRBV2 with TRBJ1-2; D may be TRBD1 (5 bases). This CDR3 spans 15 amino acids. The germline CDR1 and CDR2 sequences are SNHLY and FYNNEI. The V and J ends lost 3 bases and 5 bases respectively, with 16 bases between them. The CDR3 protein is CASSEPGLVNYGYTF. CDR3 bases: TGTGCCAGCAGTGAGCCAGGGCTTGTTAATTATGGCTACACCTTC. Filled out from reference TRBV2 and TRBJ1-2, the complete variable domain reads EPEVTQTPSHQVTQMGQEVILRCVPISNHLYFYWYRQILGQKVEFLVSFYNNEISEKSEIFDDQFSVERPDGSNFTLKIRSTKLEDSAMYFCASSEPGLVNYGYTFGSGTRLTVV.

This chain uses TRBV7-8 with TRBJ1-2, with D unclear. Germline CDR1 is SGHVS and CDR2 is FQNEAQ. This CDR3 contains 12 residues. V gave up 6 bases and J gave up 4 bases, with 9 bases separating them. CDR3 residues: CASSWNTYGYTF. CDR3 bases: TGTGCCAGCAGTTGGAATACCTATGGCTACACCTTC.

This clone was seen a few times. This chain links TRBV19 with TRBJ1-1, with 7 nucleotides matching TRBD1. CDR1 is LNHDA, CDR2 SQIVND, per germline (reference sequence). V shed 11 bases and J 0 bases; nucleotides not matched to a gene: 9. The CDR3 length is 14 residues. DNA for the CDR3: TGTGCCGCGAGCCCGGGACAGCTGAACACTGAAGCTTTCTTT. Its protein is CAASPGQLNTEAFF.